The 4 T cell receptor beta chains reported below all come from one sample, sequenced in a study of T cell changes during pregnancy in multiple sclerosis. The repertoire was sequenced with immunoSEQ multiplex PCR; TCRdb's copy has only in-frame clones and lacks some. This table has about 18,000 clones, 88% appearing once. Here the sequenced sample was CD4+ T cells from peripheral blood mononuclear cells, taken in the first trimester of pregnancy. These receptors originate from a female donor in good health, enrolled as a control in a pregnancy study.

The chain couples TRBV9 to TRBJ2-2; TRBD1 aligns across 10 bases. Looked up from germline, CDR1 is SGDLS and CDR2 is YYNGEE. This CDR3 comprises 14 residues. V shed 3 bases and J 7 bases; nucleotides not matched to a gene: 3. The CDR3 loop reads CASSATGGSGELFF. The CDR3 region has the DNA TGTGCCAGCAGCGCGACAGGGGGCAGCGGGGAGCTGTTTTTT.

The rearrangement links TRBV30 to TRBJ2-1; 10 nucleotides align to TRBD1. The CDR3 totals 17 residues. Germline V gene data show CDR1 as GTSNPN and CDR2 as SVGIG (reference sequence). V shed 2 bases, J shed 0 bases, and the junction held 7 bases outside the gene matches. The CDR3 loop is CAWSIFRTGGSYNEQFF. CDR3 DNA sequence: TGTGCCTGGAGTATTTTCCGGACAGGGGGCTCCTACAATGAGCAGTTCTTC.

The rearrangement links TRBV19 to TRBJ1-1, with D hard to call. Germline V gives CDR1 LNHDA, CDR2 SQIVND (reference sequence). V was pared by 3 bases and J by 8 bases, with 10 bases between. The CDR3 is 12 residues long. DNA for the CDR3: TGTGCCAGTAGTATTCGGGGTGAAGAAGCTTTCTTT. Translation gives CASSIRGEEAFF.

This clone was seen a few times. J is TRBJ1-2 and V is TRBV18, with D possibly TRBD1 on 5 matching bases. The CDR3 totals 14 residues. From germline, CDR1 is KGHSH and CDR2 LQKENI. V was clipped by 0 bases and J by 5 bases, with 10 bases between them. The chain's CDR3 is CASSPPTETYGYTF. For the CDR3, the DNA is TGTGCCAGCTCACCACCGACAGAGACTTATGGCTACACCTTC.